This T cell receptor beta chain is drawn from a study of human thymus T cells. Donors were healthy Finnish babies undergoing corrective operations for congenital heart defects. During surgery, roughly 0.5-1 mL peripheral blood was drawn from four of eight donors. No fixed cell number was used; all available blood leukocytes supplied DNA. CDR1 LNHNV and CDR2 YYDKDF come from the germline V gene (reference sequence). V was cut by 1 base and J by 1 base, with 14 bases left in between. The CDR3 consists of 16 residues. Some clones are missing from TCRdb's copy, which holds only in-frame ones; the method was immunoSEQ multiplex PCR. Of some 44,000 clones in the sample, approximately 95% were seen once.

The receptor was isolated from a girl less than two years old with a congenital heart defect but otherwise immunologically healthy. The V gene is TRBV15, the J gene TRBJ2-7, with a weak D call TRBD2 (5 bases). The material sequenced was blood. CDR3 bases: TGTGCCACCAGCAGAGCAGAGGGAATCCTGTCCTACGAGCAGTACTTC. It specifies CATSRAEGILSYEQYF.